The 14 T cell receptor beta chains below were found in one sample sequenced in a study of blood T cells in healthy people across ages. For the second PCR, which ran for about 7 to 11 cycles, a sample-barcoded 5' primer and a J-beta primer mix were used. TCRdb reprocessed the 5' RACE reads with MiXCR, giving one entry per CDR3 protein. Of around 800,000 distinct CDR3 sequences in the sample, 40% to 65% were seen once. Material: blood. These receptors all stem from an elderly man in good health.

This sequence joins TRBV14 and TRBJ2-7, with D possibly being TRBD2 (7 bases). The germline CDR1 and CDR2 sequences are SGHDN and FVKESK. Trimming left V 1 base short and J 6 bases short, with 16 bases between. CDR3 length equals 15 residues. CDR3 sequence: CASSQVGGRATEQYF. In DNA form, the CDR3 reads TGTGCCAGCAGCCAAGTAGGGGGGAGGGCCACCGAGCAGTACTTC.

The chain combines TRBV12-3 or TRBV12-4 with TRBJ2-7, with D tentatively TRBD2 (5 bases). The CDR3 consists of 12 residues. Trimming took 4 bases from V and 4 from J, leaving 8 bases between them. The DNA of the CDR3 is TGTGCCAGCAGTTCCGGGGTTTACGAGCAGTACTTC. This gives the protein CASSSGVYEQYF.

The J gene is TRBJ2-5, the V gene TRBV7-9; D unresolved. The DNA end is a closer match to TRBJ2-7, so the J assignment may be wrong. Germline V CDR1 and CDR2: SEHNR, FQNEAQ (reference sequence). This CDR3 has 13 amino acids. The CDR3 nucleotides read TGTGCCAGCAGCTTAGCGGGTAGTTTCGAGCAGTACTTC. It yields the protein CASSLAGSFEQYF.

The gene calls are TRBV20-1 and TRBJ2-7, with D unresolved. The V gene's germline CDR1 is DFQATT and CDR2 SNEGSKA (reference sequence). The CDR3 totals 15 residues. Trimming shortened V by 6 bases and J by 0 bases, and 18 bases separated the two germline ends. The DNA of the CDR3 is TGCAGTGCAGCAAAGCCGGTGCGTAGCTCCTACGAGCAGTACTTC. Encoded protein: CSAAKPVRSSYEQYF.

The chain recombines TRBV5-1 with TRBJ2-5; D tentatively reads TRBD1 or TRBD2 (5 bases each). Trimming stripped 4 bases from V and 2 bases from J, with 15 bases between. The CDR3 contains 15 residues. Germline V gene sequence: CDR1 SGHRS, CDR2 YFSETQ. CDR3 amino acids: CASSRGDSQQETQYF. CDR3 nucleotides: TGCGCCAGCAGCAGGGGAGACAGTCAACAAGAGACCCAGTACTTC.

The genes are TRBV29-1 and TRBJ1-1; weak D call: TRBD1 (6 bases). Germline V CDR1 and CDR2: SQVTM, ANQGSEA. The V gene lost 6 bases and the J gene lost 4 bases, with 12 bases spanning the gap. This CDR3 contains 12 residues. CDR3 residues: CSVDTGSTEAFF. The CDR3 DNA is TGCAGCGTCGATACAGGGTCCACTGAAGCTTTCTTT.

This sequence joins TRBV29-1 and TRBJ2-3; D unclear. This CDR3 region has 11 residues. Germline V lookup: CDR1 SQVTM, CDR2 ANQGSEA. Trimming left V 0 bases short and J 5 bases short, with 3 bases between. This CDR3 reads CSVEERDTQYF. CDR3 nucleotides: TGCAGCGTTGAAGAGAGAGATACGCAGTATTTT.

J is TRBJ1-5 and V is TRBV6-5; D unresolved. Between the trimmed V and J ends, which lost 2 bases and 2 bases, there was a span of 16 bases. The length of the CDR3 is 17 residues. Per germline, CDR1 MNHEY and CDR2 SVGAGI. The CDR3 spells CASSYGGPKRGNQPQHF. The CDR3 nucleotides are TGTGCCAGCAGTTACGGAGGCCCTAAACGTGGCAATCAGCCCCAGCATTTT.

This rearrangement joins TRBV12-3 or TRBV12-4 to TRBJ1-6; D is unclear. CDR3 length: 14 residues. V shed 1 base and J shed 8 bases, with 9 bases lying between them. CDR3 sequence: CASSLGGTYSPLHF. The CDR3, as DNA: TGTGCCAGCAGTTTAGGGGGTACTTATTCACCCCTCCACTTT.

The chain joins TRBV3-1 to TRBJ2-7; 7 bases map to TRBD2. The DNA end is more similar to TRBJ2-5, so the J call may be wrong. This CDR3 spans 14 amino acids. Germline assignment: CDR1 LGHDT and CDR2 YNNKEL (reference sequence). The DNA of the CDR3 is TGTGCCAGCAGCCAATGGGGGGGGTTAGAGACCCAGTACTTC. Its translation is CASSQWGGLETQYF.

The chain employs TRBV5-1 and TRBJ2-7; D remains ambiguous. The germline gives CDR1 SGHRS, CDR2 YFSETQ. Trimming stripped 1 base from V and 1 base from J, with 12 bases between. CDR3 length equals 15 residues. The CDR3 loop reads CASSLYGATSYEQYF. CDR3 DNA sequence: TGCGCCAGCAGCTTGTACGGAGCTACGTCCTACGAGCAGTACTTC.

This clonotype has just a few counts. J is TRBJ2-1 and V is TRBV7-2; 10 positions match TRBD2. Germline V CDR1 and CDR2: SGHTA, FQGNSA. The CDR3 extends over 16 amino acids. The junction had 10 bases not matched to a gene; V was cut back by 4 bases and J by 7 bases. CDR3 bases: TGTGCCAGCAGCTGGCGCGGGGGACTAGCGAATAATGAGCAGTTCTTC. Protein product: CASSWRGGLANNEQFF.

This sequence joins TRBV20-1 and TRBJ2-3; TRBD1 matches 11 bases. This CDR3 has 17 amino acids. J was trimmed by 4 bases and V by 0 bases; bases with no gene match: 9. Germline lookup yields CDR1 DFQATT and CDR2 SNEGSKA (reference sequence). The CDR3: CSARDGTGGFFADTQYF. In nucleotides, the CDR3 is TGCAGTGCTAGAGACGGGACAGGGGGATTTTTTGCAGATACGCAGTATTTT.

The chain has TRBV7-2 and TRBJ2-1, with D possibly being TRBD1 or TRBD2 (6 bases each). Judging by the DNA end, TRBJ2-7 fits better; the J call may be wrong. CDR3 length equals 15 residues. Germline V CDR1 and CDR2: SGHTA, FQGNSA. CDR3 nucleotides: TGTGCCAGCGAGGGGGGCTCGATCAGCTACAATGAGCAGTACTTC. The encoded protein is CASEGGSISYNEQYF.